This T cell receptor (beta chain) emerged from a study of graft-versus-host responses after intestinal transplantation. This clone was counted a few times. Trimming cost V 3 bases and J 6 bases; bases outside gene matches: 1. The CDR3 totals 12 residues. Germline V lookup: CDR1 SGHTA, CDR2 FQGNSA. The assay was immunoSEQ multiplex PCR, and TCRdb's table has in-frame clones only and misses some. Seen here are 20,000 to 25,000 clones, approximately 40% observed once, and the top ten hold about 0.66%. The sequences come from alloreactive CD4+ T cells from a mixed lymphocyte reaction culture, collected before intestinal transplant. The sample's subset: CFSE-low proliferating T cells sorted from approximately 6-day pre-transplant mixed lymphocyte reaction (GvH or HvG direction). This rearrangement joins TRBV7-2 to TRBJ2-7, with TRBD1 identical over 8 bases. The source of this sequence is a human patient who received an intestinal transplant. CDR3 region: CASSLTGVEQYF. CDR3 bases: TGTGCCAGCAGCTTGACAGGGGTCGAGCAGTACTTC.